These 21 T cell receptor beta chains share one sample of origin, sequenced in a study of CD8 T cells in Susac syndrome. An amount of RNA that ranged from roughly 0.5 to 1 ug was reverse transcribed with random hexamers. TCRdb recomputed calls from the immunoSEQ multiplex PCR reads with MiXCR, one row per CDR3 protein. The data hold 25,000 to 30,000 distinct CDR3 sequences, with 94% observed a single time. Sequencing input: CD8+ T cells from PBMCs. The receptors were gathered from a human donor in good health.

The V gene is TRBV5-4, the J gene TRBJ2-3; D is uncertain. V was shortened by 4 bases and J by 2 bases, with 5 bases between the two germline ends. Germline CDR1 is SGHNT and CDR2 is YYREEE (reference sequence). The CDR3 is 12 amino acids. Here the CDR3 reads CASSVATDTQYF. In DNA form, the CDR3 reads TGTGCCAGCAGCGTCGCCACAGATACGCAGTATTTT. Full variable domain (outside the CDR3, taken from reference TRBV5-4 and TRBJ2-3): ETGVTQSPTHLIKTRGQQVTLRCSSQSGHNTVSWYQQALGQGPQFIFQYYREEENGRGNFPPRFSGLQFPNYSSELNVNALELDDSALYLCASSVATDTQYFGPGTRLTVL.

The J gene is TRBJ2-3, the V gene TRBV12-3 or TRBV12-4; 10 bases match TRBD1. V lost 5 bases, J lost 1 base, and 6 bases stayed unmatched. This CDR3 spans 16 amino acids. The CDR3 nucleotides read TGTGCCAGCAGTCTAGGACAGGGGGTCCGCACAGATACGCAGTATTTT. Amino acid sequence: CASSLGQGVRTDTQYF.

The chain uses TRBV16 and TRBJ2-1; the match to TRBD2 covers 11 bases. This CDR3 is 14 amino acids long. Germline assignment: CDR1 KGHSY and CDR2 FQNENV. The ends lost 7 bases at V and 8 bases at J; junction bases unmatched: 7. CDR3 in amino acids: CASTLAGVSYEQFF. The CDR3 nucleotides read TGTGCCAGCACACTAGCGGGGGTATCGTATGAGCAGTTCTTC.

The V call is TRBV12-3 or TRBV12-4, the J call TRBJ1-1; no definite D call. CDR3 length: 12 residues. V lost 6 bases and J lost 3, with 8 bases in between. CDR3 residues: CASSPTDTEAFF. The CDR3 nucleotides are TGTGCCAGCAGCCCCACCGACACTGAAGCTTTCTTT.

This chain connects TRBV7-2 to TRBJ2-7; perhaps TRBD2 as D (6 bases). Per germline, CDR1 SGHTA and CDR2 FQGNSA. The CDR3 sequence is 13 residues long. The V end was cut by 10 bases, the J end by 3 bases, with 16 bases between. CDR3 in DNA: TGTGCCACCCGGGTGGAGGGTCACTACGAGCAGTACTTC. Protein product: CATRVEGHYEQYF.

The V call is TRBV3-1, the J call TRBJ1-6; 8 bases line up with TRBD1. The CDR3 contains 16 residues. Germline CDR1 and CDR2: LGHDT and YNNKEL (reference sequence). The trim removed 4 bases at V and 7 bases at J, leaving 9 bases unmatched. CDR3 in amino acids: CASSLQSNRGNSPLHF. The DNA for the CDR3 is TGTGCCAGCAGCCTCCAATCTAACAGGGGGAATTCACCCCTCCACTTT.

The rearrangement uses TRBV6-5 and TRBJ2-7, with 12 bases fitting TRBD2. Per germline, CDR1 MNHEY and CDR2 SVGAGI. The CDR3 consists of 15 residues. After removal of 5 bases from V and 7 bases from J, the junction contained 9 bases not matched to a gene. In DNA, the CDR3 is TGTGCCAGCAGTCCCCCGACTAGCGGGGGACGGGAGCAGTACTTC. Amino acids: CASSPPTSGGREQYF.

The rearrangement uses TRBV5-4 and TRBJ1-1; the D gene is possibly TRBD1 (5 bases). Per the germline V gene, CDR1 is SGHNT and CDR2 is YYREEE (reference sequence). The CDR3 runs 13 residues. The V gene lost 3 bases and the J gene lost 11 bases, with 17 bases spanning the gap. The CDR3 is CASSSWTAGEAFF. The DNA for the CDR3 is TGTGCCAGCAGCTCCTGGACGGCGGGGGAGGCTTTCTTT. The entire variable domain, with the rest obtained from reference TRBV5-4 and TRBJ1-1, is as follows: ETGVTQSPTHLIKTRGQQVTLRCSSQSGHNTVSWYQQALGQGPQFIFQYYREEENGRGNFPPRFSGLQFPNYSSELNVNALELDDSALYLCASSSWTAGEAFFGQGTRLTVV.

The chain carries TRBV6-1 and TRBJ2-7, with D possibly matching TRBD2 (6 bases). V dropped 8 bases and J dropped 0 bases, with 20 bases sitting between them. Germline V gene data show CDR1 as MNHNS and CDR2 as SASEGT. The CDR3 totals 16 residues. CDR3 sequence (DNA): TGTGCCAGCGGAGGGGCCCTGACAGATAGCTCCTACGAGCAGTACTTC. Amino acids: CASGGALTDSSYEQYF.

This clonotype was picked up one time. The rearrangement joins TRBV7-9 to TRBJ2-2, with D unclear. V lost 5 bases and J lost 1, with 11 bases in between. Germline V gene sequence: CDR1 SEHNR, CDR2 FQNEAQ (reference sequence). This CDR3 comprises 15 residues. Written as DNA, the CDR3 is TGTGCCAGCAGCCCGTGGGCAGGGAACACCGGGGAGCTGTTTTTT. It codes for CASSPWAGNTGELFF.

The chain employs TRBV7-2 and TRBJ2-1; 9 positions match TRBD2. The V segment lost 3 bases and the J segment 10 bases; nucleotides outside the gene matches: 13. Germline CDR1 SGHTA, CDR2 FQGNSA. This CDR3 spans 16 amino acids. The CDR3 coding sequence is TGTGCCAGCAGCTTTTTCGGCGGGGGGGCACGACAGGAGCAGTTCTTC. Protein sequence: CASSFFGGGARQEQFF.

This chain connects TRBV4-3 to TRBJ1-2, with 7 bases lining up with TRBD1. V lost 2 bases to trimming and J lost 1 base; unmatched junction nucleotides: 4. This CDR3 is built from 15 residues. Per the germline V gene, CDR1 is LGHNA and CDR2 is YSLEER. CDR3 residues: CASSQNRGSNYGYTF. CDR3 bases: TGCGCCAGCAGCCAAAACAGGGGAAGTAACTATGGCTACACCTTC.

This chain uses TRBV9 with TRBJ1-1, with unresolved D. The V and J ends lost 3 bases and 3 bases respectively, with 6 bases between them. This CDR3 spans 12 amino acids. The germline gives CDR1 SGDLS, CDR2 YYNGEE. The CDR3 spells CASSAIDTEAFF. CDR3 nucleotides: TGTGCCAGCAGCGCGATTGACACTGAAGCTTTCTTT.

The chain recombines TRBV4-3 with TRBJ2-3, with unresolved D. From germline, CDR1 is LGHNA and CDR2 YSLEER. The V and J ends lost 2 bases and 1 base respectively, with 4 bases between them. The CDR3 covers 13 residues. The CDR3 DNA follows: TGCGCCAGCAGCCAACAGCGCACAGATACGCAGTATTTT. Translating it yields CASSQQRTDTQYF.

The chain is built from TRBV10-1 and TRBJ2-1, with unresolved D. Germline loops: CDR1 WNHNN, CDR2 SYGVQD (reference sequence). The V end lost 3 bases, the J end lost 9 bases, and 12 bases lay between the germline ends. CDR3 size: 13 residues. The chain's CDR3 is CASSEETHGEQFF. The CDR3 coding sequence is TGCGCCAGCAGTGAAGAAACACACGGTGAGCAGTTCTTC.

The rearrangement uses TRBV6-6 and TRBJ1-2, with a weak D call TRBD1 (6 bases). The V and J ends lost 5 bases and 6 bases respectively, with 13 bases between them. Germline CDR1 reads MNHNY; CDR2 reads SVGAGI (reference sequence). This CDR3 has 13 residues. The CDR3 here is CASSPRDNNGYTF. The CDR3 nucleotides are TGTGCCAGCAGTCCCCGGGACAACAATGGCTACACCTTC.

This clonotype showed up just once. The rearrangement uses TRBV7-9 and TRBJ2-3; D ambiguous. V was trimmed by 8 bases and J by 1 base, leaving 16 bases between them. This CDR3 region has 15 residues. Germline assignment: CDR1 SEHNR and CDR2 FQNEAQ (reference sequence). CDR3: CASESEVIGTDTQYF. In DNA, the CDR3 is TGTGCCAGCGAAAGTGAGGTTATTGGCACAGATACGCAGTATTTT.

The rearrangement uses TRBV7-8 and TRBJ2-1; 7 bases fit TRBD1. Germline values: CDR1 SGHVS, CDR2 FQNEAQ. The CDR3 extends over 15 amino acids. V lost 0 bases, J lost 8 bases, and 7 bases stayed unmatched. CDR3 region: CASSLAQGDWDEQFF. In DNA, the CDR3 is TGTGCCAGCAGCTTAGCCCAGGGGGATTGGGATGAGCAGTTCTTC.

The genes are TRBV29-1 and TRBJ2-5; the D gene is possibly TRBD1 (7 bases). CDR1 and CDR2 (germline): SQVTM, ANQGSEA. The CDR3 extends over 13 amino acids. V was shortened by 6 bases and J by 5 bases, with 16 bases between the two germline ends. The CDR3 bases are TGCAGCGTATTTACAGGGGCGGGGGAGACCCAGTACTTC. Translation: CSVFTGAGETQYF.

Here the CDR3 reads CASSPPRGAGGNEQFF. The CDR3 DNA reads as TGTGCCAGCAGCCCCCCGCGGGGCGCGGGGGGTAATGAGCAGTTCTTC. The chain employs TRBV7-9 and TRBJ2-1, with 8 bases fitting TRBD2. CDR1 is SEHNR and CDR2 is FQNEAQ in the germline V gene (reference sequence). V trimming: 5 bases; J trimming: 7 bases; junction bases outside the gene matches: 13. This CDR3 contains 16 residues.

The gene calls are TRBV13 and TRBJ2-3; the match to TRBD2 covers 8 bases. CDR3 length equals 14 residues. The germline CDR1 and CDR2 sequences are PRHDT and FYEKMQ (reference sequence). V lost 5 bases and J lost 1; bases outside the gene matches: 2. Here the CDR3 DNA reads TGTGCCAGCAGCACGACTAGCGGCACAGATACGCAGTATTTT. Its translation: CASSTTSGTDTQYF.